The sequence of this T cell receptor (beta chain) was determined in a study of T cells in Graves' hyperthyroidism and ophthalmopathy. General study findings and limits: Blood shared most expanded thyroid clonotypes above 0.001. Prediction of ophthalmopathy progression came a median roughly 6.6 months pre-onset.

The CDR3 regions of TCR beta were amplified from RNA transcripts. An initial round of RT-PCR targeting the TCR CDR3 relied on the HTBI primer set. TCRdb passed the multiplex PCR reads through MiXCR, listing each CDR3 protein once. In the table there are about 600,000 distinct CDR3 sequences, 13% to 15% of which are singletons. CDR3 size: 17 residues. The germline V and J ends were trimmed by 0 bases and 2 bases, with 11 bases remaining between them. Germline CDR1 reads MGHRA; CDR2 reads YSYEKL. For this clonotype: Its antigen is as yet unknown.

The receptor was derived from a woman under 30 with Graves' ophthalmopathy. The chain joins TRBV4-1 to TRBJ1-6, with no clear D. Sequencing was performed on blood. The CDR3 nucleotides read TGCGCCAGCAGCCAAGAGGAGGGAGGAACCTATAATTCACCCCTCCACTTT. Amino acid sequence: CASSQEEGGTYNSPLHF.